This TCR beta chain derives from a study of T cells expressing NK-cell markers. The overall study: Repertoire data for TCR beta were derived from sorted T cells (CD3+CD56+NKG2C+, CD3+CD56+NKG2C- and CD3+CD56-NKG2C+).

With UMIs, 5'RACE template switching was used to make TCR beta cDNA. TCRdb reprocessed the 5' RACE reads, keeping one entry per CDR3 protein, no DNA. Its table lists 550,000 or so distinct CDR3 sequences. The germline V gene encodes CDR1 SQVTM and CDR2 ANQGSEA. The CDR3 consists of 15 residues. Study results and caveats: Several of the donors also had these clonotypes leading their CD3+CD56-NKG2C+ fraction.

A note on this clonotype: Its specificity is unknown.

Sequencing was done on a sample of blood T cells: a sorted CD56 or NKG2C T cell subset, CD4+ or CD8+ T cells, or bulk PBMC T cells (not recorded which). The origin of this receptor is a man younger than 30 in good health. The chain joins TRBV29-1 to TRBJ2-4; TCRdb lists TRBD1, though no DNA is available to test this call. The CDR3 loop reads CSANDAGTGGNIQYF. Full variable domain (rest looked up from reference TRBV29-1 and TRBJ2-4): SAVISQKPSRDICQRGTSLTIQCQVDSQVTMMFWYRQQPGQSLTLIATANQGSEATYESGFVIDKFPISRPNLTFSTLTVSNMSPEDSSIYLCSANDAGTGGNIQYFGAGTRLSVL.